The 14 T cell receptor beta chains given below trace back to one sample, sequenced in a study of blood T cell repertoires in COVID-19. Profiling relied on immunoSEQ multiplex PCR, and the TCRdb table lists in-frame clones only, not all of them. The sample has under 300,000 clones; more than 75% are singletons. Material: peripheral blood. These receptors were collected from a middle-aged woman who had recovered from COVID-19.

The CDR3 DNA reads as TGTGCCAGCAGCGTTGCGGCATCCTACGAGCAGTACTTC. It codes for CASSVAASYEQYF. This chain joins TRBV9 and TRBJ2-7; no clear D gene. From germline, CDR1 is SGDLS and CDR2 YYNGEE. The CDR3 is made up of 13 amino acids. V lost 2 bases to trimming and J lost 1 base, with 7 bases between them.

The chain carries TRBV6-5 and TRBJ2-7, with 9 bases fitting TRBD2. The CDR3 is 14 amino acids. Germline values: CDR1 MNHEY, CDR2 SVGAGI. V lost 5 bases and J lost 2; bases outside the gene matches: 4. CDR3 loop: CASSPRLAAYEQYF. Written as DNA, the CDR3 is TGTGCCAGCAGTCCGAGACTAGCGGCCTACGAGCAGTACTTC.

The rearrangement uses TRBV6-5 and TRBJ2-7; 11 bases fit TRBD2. The ends lost 10 bases at V and 3 bases at J; junction bases unmatched: 5. The CDR3 totals 13 residues. The germline V gene has CDR1 MNHEY and CDR2 SVGAGI. The CDR3 sequence is CATRGLADYEQYV. CDR3 sequence (DNA): TGTGCCACAAGGGGACTAGCGGACTACGAGCAGTACGTC.

The chain employs TRBV20-1 and TRBJ1-1, with a tentative D call TRBD1 (5 bases). The CDR3 runs 11 residues. The V end lost 7 bases, the J end lost 8 bases, and 14 bases lay between the germline ends. The germline CDR1 and CDR2 sequences are DFQATT and SNEGSKA (reference sequence). The CDR3 reads CSVVPWGEAFF. The CDR3 nucleotides are TGCAGTGTTGTACCATGGGGCGAAGCTTTCTTT.

This clone was seen ten or more times. The chain combines TRBV28 with TRBJ2-1; TRBD2 is a possible D gene (5 bases). Trimming took off 5 bases at V and 4 bases at J, with 18 bases between the two ends. Germline assignment: CDR1 MDHEN and CDR2 SYDVKM. This CDR3 has 16 amino acids. CDR3 region: CASSTLASPGYNEQFF. CDR3 nucleotides: TGTGCCAGCAGTACCCTCGCTAGTCCGGGGTACAATGAGCAGTTCTTC.

The chain joins TRBV21-1 to TRBJ2-7; TRBD2, the D gene given by the table, was not confirmed from the DNA. The assigned J gene may be wrong: the sequence end matches TRBJ2-1 better. TRBV21-1 is designated a pseudogene. The CDR3 contains 17 residues. The CDR3 DNA reads as TGTGCCAGCACCCGACCGGGACTAGCGGGTTCACACAATGAGCAGTTCTTC. It encodes CASTRPGLAGSHNEQFF.

This clone was observed once. The DNA of the CDR3 is TGTGCCAGCAGTACCGGGACACCGAGCTCCTACGAGCAGTACGTC. Translating it yields CASSTGTPSSYEQYV. The genes are TRBV6-2 or TRBV6-3 and TRBJ2-7; D perhaps matches TRBD1 (6 bases). V was cut by 5 bases and J by 0 bases, with 14 bases left in between. The CDR3 length is 15 residues. Germline CDR1 is MNHEY and CDR2 is SVGEGT.

The genes are TRBV19 and TRBJ1-1, with TRBD1 as a possible D gene (6 bases). The CDR3 has 14 amino acids. CDR1 is LNHDA and CDR2 is SQIVND in the germline V gene (reference sequence). V lost 11 bases and J lost 1, with 17 bases in between. DNA of the CDR3: TGTGCCTCGAACAGGGTGTGGCAGAACACTGAAGCTTTCTTT. This gives the protein CASNRVWQNTEAFF.

The chain recombines TRBV5-6 with TRBJ2-7; 7 positions match TRBD1. The V gene's germline CDR1 is SGHDT and CDR2 YYEEEE. The length of the CDR3 is 14 residues. The trim removed 2 bases at V and 2 bases at J, leaving 4 bases unmatched. CDR3 bases: TGTGCCAGCAGCTTCGTGGGACAGCCCTACGAGCAGTACGTC. Translation gives CASSFVGQPYEQYV.

The chain carries TRBV3-1 (or the pseudogene TRBV3-2) and TRBJ2-5, with D perhaps matching TRBD2 (6 bases). Per the germline V gene, CDR1 is LGHDT and CDR2 is YNNKEL (reference sequence). The germline V and J ends were trimmed by 3 bases and 7 bases, with 15 bases remaining between them. The CDR3 runs 14 residues. CDR3: CASSQTAGLSTQYF. Here the CDR3 DNA reads TGTGCCAGCAGCCAGACGGCGGGGCTTTCGACCCAGTACTTC.

The chain employs TRBV2 and TRBJ1-6; D is unresolved. The CDR3 length is 16 residues. Germline V gene sequence: CDR1 SNHLY, CDR2 FYNNEI. Trimming took 7 bases from V and 0 from J, leaving 13 bases between them. DNA for the CDR3: TGTGCCAGCACCCTCCAGTCTAGCTCCTATAATTCACCCCTCCACTTT. Translation gives CASTLQSSSYNSPLHF.

J is TRBJ1-4 and V is TRBV15, with 7 bases matching TRBD1. With 5 bases clipped from V and 13 bases from J, the junction kept 13 bases outside the gene matches. CDR1 and CDR2 (germline): LNHNV, YYDKDF (reference sequence). The CDR3 totals 14 residues. CDR3 protein: CATSVRTAQGGLFF. Here the CDR3 DNA reads TGTGCCACCAGCGTACGGACAGCCCAGGGGGGACTGTTTTTT.

The rearrangement links TRBV4-2 to TRBJ1-1; TRBD1 matches at 8 bases. Trimming cost V 1 base and J 1 base; bases outside gene matches: 5. Germline assignment: CDR1 LGHNA and CDR2 YNFKEQ. The CDR3 is 16 amino acids. DNA for the CDR3: TGTGCCAGCAGCCAAGTCAGGGGGCGAGGGAACACTGAAGCTTTCTTT. The encoded protein is CASSQVRGRGNTEAFF.

V usage is TRBV3-1 (or the pseudogene TRBV3-2) and J usage is TRBJ2-3; D is perhaps TRBD1 (6 bases). This CDR3 is built from 15 residues. V gave up 4 bases and J gave up 0 bases, with 11 bases separating them. Germline CDR1 reads LGHDT; CDR2 reads YNNKEL (reference sequence). This CDR3 reads CASSPGVASTDTQYF. The CDR3 region has the DNA TGTGCCAGCAGCCCAGGGGTAGCGAGCACAGATACGCAGTATTTT.